The 8 T cell receptor beta chains presented below share a single source sample, sequenced in a study of spatial heterogeneity in lung cancer. The study's findings and limits: Counts of expanded intratumoral alpha and beta TCRs tracked tumor mutation counts.

Time point of the sample: sample taken at primary tumor resection. These TCRs' antigens remain unknown. TCRdb called the 5' RACE reads again in MiXCR, with one record for every CDR3 protein. In the table there are about 5,100 distinct CDR3 sequences, more than 7.5% of which are singletons. Sequencing was performed on lung tumor tissue, taken at surgery. Receptor source: a female donor with early-stage non-small cell lung cancer.

In its sample, this clonotype was seen many times. V usage is TRBV5-1 and J usage is TRBJ2-3; tentative D call: TRBD1 (5 bases). The CDR3 is 14 amino acids. Germline CDR1 and CDR2: SGHRS and YFSETQ. V was shortened by 2 bases and J by 6 bases, with 13 bases between the two germline ends. The CDR3 sequence: CASSFERAGDTQYF. For the CDR3, the DNA is TGCGCCAGCAGCTTCGAACGAGCAGGGGATACGCAGTATTTT.

By sample fraction, this clonotype is medium-sized. This rearrangement joins TRBV19 to TRBJ1-2, with D possibly matching TRBD1 (6 bases). The CDR3 totals 15 residues. CDR1 and CDR2 from the germline V gene are LNHDA and SQIVND (reference sequence). V dropped 2 bases and J dropped 2 bases, with 12 bases sitting between them. CDR3 residues: CASSIQGTANYGYTF. Here the CDR3 DNA reads TGTGCCAGTAGTATACAGGGGACCGCGAACTATGGCTACACCTTC.

This clonotype is termed medium-sized. The rearrangement links TRBV9 to TRBJ2-2; 7 bases are a match to TRBD1. The germline V gene encodes CDR1 SGDLS and CDR2 YYNGEE. The CDR3 contains 15 residues. V trimming: 6 bases; J trimming: 3 bases; junction bases outside the gene matches: 8. Written as DNA, the CDR3 is TGTGCCAGCAAAAGGGGGCAGGAGGACACCGGGGAGCTGTTTTTT. Protein product: CASKRGQEDTGELFF.

This clonotype is labeled large. V usage is TRBV2 and J usage is TRBJ1-4; a weak D match, TRBD1 (5 bases). V lost 1 base, J lost 7 bases, and 10 bases lay in between. The germline V gene encodes CDR1 SNHLY and CDR2 FYNNEI. This CDR3 is 14 amino acids long. This CDR3 reads CASSEEGSPEKLFF. CDR3 nucleotide sequence: TGTGCCAGCAGTGAAGAGGGGTCACCTGAAAAACTGTTTTTT.

This clonotype was seen more than once but under ten times. The genes are TRBV6-5 and TRBJ2-7; TRBD2 agrees at 7 bases. V was clipped by 6 bases and J by 2 bases; unmatched bases: 7. CDR3 length: 14 amino acids. From germline, CDR1 is MNHEY and CDR2 SVGAGI. The CDR3 spells CASSGTGGPYEQYV. The CDR3 nucleotides read TGTGCCAGCAGCGGGACGGGAGGCCCCTACGAGCAGTACGTC.

The chain uses TRBV2 and TRBJ2-3; 7 bases agree with TRBD2. Germline lookup yields CDR1 SNHLY and CDR2 FYNNEI. This CDR3 has 16 residues. The V gene end was trimmed by 3 bases and the J gene end by 4 bases; junction bases not matched to a gene: 10. The CDR3 is CASSDWREPGADTQYF. The CDR3, as DNA: TGTGCCAGCAGTGATTGGCGGGAGCCAGGTGCAGATACGCAGTATTTT.

This clonotype is medium-sized within its sample. The gene calls are TRBV30 and TRBJ1-2; D may be TRBD1 (6 bases). Trimming took 5 bases from V and 0 from J, leaving 7 bases between them. This CDR3 region has 12 residues. Germline V lookup: CDR1 GTSNPN, CDR2 SVGIG (reference sequence). CDR3 sequence (DNA): TGTGCCTGGCGGACAGCTAACTATGGCTACACCTTC. Its translation is CAWRTANYGYTF.

By share of the sample, this clonotype is medium-sized. V is TRBV12-3 or TRBV12-4 and J is TRBJ1-1; D ambiguous. Trimming shortened V by 7 bases and J by 4 bases, and 19 bases separated the two germline ends. The CDR3 extends over 15 amino acids. The DNA of the CDR3 is TGTGCCAGCATCCCTCACTCTGGGGTTTCCACTGAAGCTTTCTTT. This codes for CASIPHSGVSTEAFF.